The present entry profiles one T cell receptor beta chain with its context. The sample originates from a study of cytomegalovirus exposure and HLA in healthy donors. Study summary: A prior study identified approximately 120 million unique TCR beta sequences from about 179 million T cells.

Both 60 Vbeta primers and 13 Jbeta primers went into the PCR. Assay: immunoSEQ multiplex PCR; the TCRdb copy retains only in-frame clones and omits some. Altogether some 130,000 clones are present, around 75% being singletons, with the ten largest covering approximately 3%. Germline CDR1 is SGHRS and CDR2 is YFSETQ. The length of the CDR3 is 13 residues. V was trimmed by 1 base and J by 9 bases, leaving 11 bases between them. Sequencing was performed on PBMCs. The source is a female donor in good health and CMV-seronegative. The chain joins TRBV5-1 to TRBJ2-1; D possibly corresponds to TRBD2 (6 bases). CDR3 sequence reads: CASSLSGAGEQFF. For the CDR3, the DNA is TGCGCCAGCAGCTTGTCGGGAGCTGGTGAGCAGTTCTTC.